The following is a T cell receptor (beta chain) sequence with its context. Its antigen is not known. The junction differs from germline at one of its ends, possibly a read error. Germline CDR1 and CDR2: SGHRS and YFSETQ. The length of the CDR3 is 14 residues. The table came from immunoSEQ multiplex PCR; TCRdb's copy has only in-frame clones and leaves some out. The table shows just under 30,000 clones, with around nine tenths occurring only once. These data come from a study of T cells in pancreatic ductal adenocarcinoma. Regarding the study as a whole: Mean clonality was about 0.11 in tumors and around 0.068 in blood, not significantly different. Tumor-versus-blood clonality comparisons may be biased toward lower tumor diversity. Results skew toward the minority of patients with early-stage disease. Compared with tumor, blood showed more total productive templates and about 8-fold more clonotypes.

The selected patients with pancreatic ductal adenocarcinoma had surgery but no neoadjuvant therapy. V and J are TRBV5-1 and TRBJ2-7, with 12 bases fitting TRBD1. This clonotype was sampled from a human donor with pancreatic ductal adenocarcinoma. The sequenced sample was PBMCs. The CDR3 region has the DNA TGTGCCAGCAGCTTTGGGGACAGGGGGCCCGAGCAGTACTTC. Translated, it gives CASSFGDRGPEQYF.